These T cell receptor beta chains were read from a single sample in a study of identical twins. TCRdb used MiXCR to reprocess the 5' RACE reads, holding one entry per CDR3 protein. The table records 550,000 to 700,000 distinct CDR3 sequences, approximately 22% of them present only once. These data also formed part of another study, on T cells expressing NK-cell markers.

The material sequenced was PBMCs. The receptors originated from a woman younger than 30 in good health. Both conserved end residues are part of each CDR3. A D gene is named only where the DNA matches it firmly. Clone size is given for some rows only: seen once, a few or many times, or a class if the clone is expanded.

CDR3: CSARYPGLNEQFF; DNA: TGCAGTGCTAGGTACCCAGGGCTCAATGAGCAGTTCTTC; J: TRBJ2-1; D: NA; size: NA; V: TRBV20-1
CDR3: CASSPLPPAGGYNEQFF; DNA: TGTGCCAGCAGCCCCTTGCCTCCAGCGGGAGGGTACAATGAGCAGTTCTTC; J: TRBJ2-1; D: TRBD2; size: few; V: TRBV14
CDR3: CASSSGTDGGEQYF; DNA: TGCGCCAGCAGCTCCGGGACAGACGGGGGCGAGCAGTACTTC; J: TRBJ2-7; D: NA; size: NA; V: TRBV5-1
CDR3: CASSTVAGRSYNEQFF; DNA: TGTGCCAGCAGCACGGTAGCGGGACGCTCCTACAATGAGCAGTTCTTC; J: TRBJ2-1; D: TRBD2; size: NA; V: TRBV13
CDR3: CASSLGAPTEAFF; DNA: TGCGCCAGCAGCTTGGGGGCCCCCACTGAAGCTTTCTTT; J: TRBJ1-1; D: NA; size: NA; V: TRBV5-1
CDR3: CSAPGTGLRGTTNEKLFF; DNA: TGCAGTGCGCCCGGGACAGGGCTAAGGGGGACAACTAATGAAAAACTGTTTTTT; J: TRBJ1-4; D: TRBD1; size: NA; V: TRBV20-1
CDR3: CASSVGLGDVEFF; DNA: TGTGCCAGCAGCGTAGGGCTAGGGGATGTCGAGTTCTTC; J: TRBJ2-1; D: NA; size: few; V: TRBV9
CDR3: CATRTGAEAFF; DNA: TGTGCCACACGGACAGGGGCTGAAGCTTTCTTT; J: TRBJ1-1; D: TRBD1; size: few; V: TRBV10-3
CDR3: CASSLEGRLEAFF; DNA: TGTGCCAGCAGCTTGGAGGGACGCTTAGAAGCTTTCTTT; J: TRBJ1-1; D: NA; size: NA; V: TRBV11-2
CDR3: CASGEGQGNNQPQHF; DNA: TGTGCTAGTGGGGAGGGACAGGGGAACAATCAGCCCCAGCATTTT; J: TRBJ1-5; D: TRBD1; size: few; V: TRBV12-5
CDR3: CSARPADRGEETQYF; DNA: TGCAGTGCTAGGCCCGCAGACAGGGGCGAAGAGACCCAGTACTTC; J: TRBJ2-5; D: TRBD1; size: few; V: TRBV20-1
CDR3: CASSLLLGGTDTQYF; DNA: TGTGCCAGCAGTTTATTACTAGGGGGCACAGATACGCAGTATTTT; J: TRBJ2-3; D: NA; size: many; V: TRBV27
CDR3: CASRRTSGDYEQYF; DNA: TGTGCCAGCAGGAGGACTAGCGGGGACTACGAGCAGTACTTC; J: TRBJ2-7; D: TRBD2; size: NA; V: TRBV12-3/TRBV12-4
CDR3: CSATASGPPNTGELFF; DNA: TGCAGCGCTACCGCTAGCGGCCCACCGAACACCGGGGAGCTGTTTTTT; J: TRBJ2-2; D: TRBD2; size: few; V: TRBV29-1
CDR3: CSVETFGVQYF; DNA: TGCAGCGTTGAAACGTTCGGAGTGCAGTACTTC; J: TRBJ2-7; D: NA; size: few; V: TRBV29-1
CDR3: CASSAAGTAEAFF; DNA: TGTGCCAGCAGCGCCGCAGGGACCGCTGAAGCTTTCTTT; J: TRBJ1-1; D: NA; size: few; V: TRBV12-3/TRBV12-4
CDR3: CASSIRGGFYNEQFF; DNA: TGTGCCAGCAGCATTCGGGGGGGTTTCTACAATGAGCAGTTCTTC; J: TRBJ2-1; D: TRBD2; size: NA; V: TRBV7-6
CDR3: CASRNGGTYSYEQYF; DNA: TGTGCCAGCAGGAACGGCGGGACCTACTCCTACGAGCAGTACTTC; J: TRBJ2-7; D: NA; size: NA; V: TRBV6-2/TRBV6-3
CDR3: CASSPDRAQIDEQFF; DNA: TGTGCCAGCAGCCCGGACCGGGCCCAGATCGATGAGCAGTTCTTC; J: TRBJ2-1; D: NA; size: NA; V: TRBV7-9
CDR3: CATGQLNTEAFF; DNA: TGTGCCACCGGACAGCTGAACACTGAAGCTTTCTTT; J: TRBJ1-1; D: NA; size: NA; V: TRBV15
CDR3: CASNPDNSYEQYF; DNA: TGTGCCAGCAATCCAGACAACTCCTACGAGCAGTACTTC; J: TRBJ2-7; D: NA; size: few; V: TRBV2
CDR3: CASSLYTSDYEQYF; DNA: TGTGCCAGCAGTTTATATACTAGCGACTACGAGCAGTACTTC; J: TRBJ2-7; D: TRBD2; size: many; V: TRBV12-3/TRBV12-4
CDR3: CASSLREGLGRTDTQYF; DNA: TGTGCCAGCAGTTTGCGGGAGGGCCTGGGACGAACAGATACGCAGTATTTT; J: TRBJ2-3; D: TRBD2; size: many; V: TRBV12-3/TRBV12-4
CDR3: CATAPGGPYEQYF; DNA: TGTGCCACCGCCCCCGGGGGCCCCTACGAGCAGTACTTC; J: TRBJ2-7; D: NA; size: NA; V: TRBV15
CDR3: CASSLRSRSYEQYF; DNA: TGTGCCAGCAGCTTACGGTCTCGCTCCTACGAGCAGTACTTC; J: TRBJ2-7; D: NA; size: few; V: TRBV7-8
CDR3: CASSLGGDTLNEQFF; DNA: TGTGCCAGCAGTTTAGGAGGGGACACCTTGAATGAGCAGTTCTTC; J: TRBJ2-1; D: NA; size: NA; V: TRBV27
CDR3: CSARGLDGNQPQHF; DNA: TGCAGTGCTAGGGGGCTGGATGGCAATCAGCCCCAGCATTTT; J: TRBJ1-5; D: NA; size: many; V: TRBV20-1
CDR3: CASSSGQGVATGELFF; DNA: TGTGCCAGCAGCTCGGGACAGGGGGTAGCCACCGGGGAGCTGTTTTTT; J: TRBJ2-2; D: TRBD1; size: NA; V: TRBV6-2/TRBV6-3
CDR3: CASSPRPGPNEQYF; DNA: TGCGCCAGCAGCCCCCGACCGGGACCCAACGAGCAGTACTTC; J: TRBJ2-7; D: NA; size: few; V: TRBV5-1
CDR3: CSAVPTSELSQETQYF; DNA: TGCAGTGCCGTCCCTACCTCGGAGCTCTCCCAAGAGACCCAGTACTTC; J: TRBJ2-5; D: NA; size: many; V: TRBV20-1
CDR3: CSATPLGAFSYNEQFF; DNA: TGCAGTGCTACCCCCCTGGGGGCTTTCTCCTACAATGAGCAGTTCTTC; J: TRBJ2-1; D: NA; size: many; V: TRBV20-1
CDR3: CASSQVPPQGRRDEQFF; DNA: TGCGCCAGCAGCCAAGTCCCACCCCAGGGGCGCAGGGATGAGCAGTTCTTC; J: TRBJ2-1; D: NA; size: few; V: TRBV4-1
CDR3: CASSVEAGSSYNEQFF; DNA: TGTGCCAGCAGCGTAGAGGCGGGGAGCTCCTACAATGAGCAGTTCTTC; J: TRBJ2-1; D: NA; size: NA; V: TRBV9
CDR3: CCASILGRAKLGNEQFF; DNA: TGCTGTGCTAGTATTTTAGGGAGAGCTAAGTTGGGCAATGAGCAGTTCTTC; J: TRBJ2-1; D: NA; size: NA; V: TRBV20-1
CDR3: CASSQEIQPHEQYF; DNA: TGCGCCAGCAGCCAAGAGATTCAGCCCCACGAGCAGTACTTC; J: TRBJ2-7; D: NA; size: NA; V: TRBV4-1
CDR3: CSARPGINIQYF; DNA: TGCAGTGCTAGACCAGGGATAAACATTCAGTACTTC; J: TRBJ2-4; D: NA; size: few; V: TRBV20-1
CDR3: CASSPRRGQETQYF; DNA: TGTGCCAGCTCACCACGGCGGGGACAAGAGACCCAGTACTTC; J: TRBJ2-5; D: NA; size: NA; V: TRBV18
CDR3: CASSQLRGVVSEAFF; DNA: TGCGCCAGCAGCCAATTAAGGGGGGTAGTATCTGAAGCTTTCTTT; J: TRBJ1-1; D: NA; size: few; V: TRBV5-1
CDR3: CASRGTPRGSYEQYF; DNA: TGTGCCAGCAGGGGGACACCCAGGGGGTCCTACGAGCAGTACTTC; J: TRBJ2-7; D: TRBD1; size: few; V: TRBV12-3/TRBV12-4
CDR3: CASSLIPGQGNAGFPSATQYF; DNA: TGTGCCAGCAGCCTTATTCCGGGACAGGGTAACGCCGGATTCCCGTCAGCGACCCAGTACTTC; J: TRBJ2-5; D: TRBD1; size: NA; V: TRBV3-1
CDR3: CASSDLRQGITEAFF; DNA: TGTGCCAGCAGCGACCTAAGACAGGGAATCACTGAAGCTTTCTTT; J: TRBJ1-1; D: TRBD1; size: NA; V: TRBV7-9
CDR3: CASSPTRNTGELFF; DNA: TGCGCCAGCAGCCCGACTAGGAACACCGGGGAGCTGTTTTTT; J: TRBJ2-2; D: NA; size: NA; V: TRBV4-3
CDR3: CASSGGEGRNTEAFF; DNA: TGCGCCAGCAGCGGGGGTGAGGGAAGGAACACTGAAGCTTTCTTT; J: TRBJ1-1; D: NA; size: NA; V: TRBV5-1
CDR3: CASNLGSSYNEQFF; DNA: TGTGCCAGTAATTTAGGGAGCTCCTACAATGAGCAGTTCTTC; J: TRBJ2-1; D: NA; size: once; V: TRBV19
CDR3: CASSTVGTGGGPWYF; DNA: TGTGCCAGCAGTACAGTCGGGACCGGAGGAGGGCCGTGGTACTTC; J: TRBJ2-7; D: NA; size: few; V: TRBV7-8
CDR3: CASSGGLRQGDQPQHF; DNA: TGTGCCAGCAGTGGAGGACTACGACAGGGGGATCAGCCCCAGCATTTT; J: TRBJ1-5; D: TRBD1; size: NA; V: TRBV2
CDR3: CASTLGSSPGFYGYTF; DNA: TGTGCCAGCACCTTAGGGTCCAGCCCCGGGTTCTATGGCTACACCTTC; J: TRBJ1-2; D: NA; size: NA; V: TRBV9
CDR3: CASSLAPAGYYNEQFF; DNA: TGCGCCAGCAGCTTGGCCCCAGCGGGGTACTACAATGAGCAGTTCTTC; J: TRBJ2-1; D: TRBD2; size: few; V: TRBV5-1
CDR3: CASSQGSTFYNEQFF; DNA: TGCGCCAGCAGCCAGGGAAGCACATTCTACAATGAGCAGTTCTTC; J: TRBJ2-1; D: NA; size: NA; V: TRBV4-1
CDR3: CASAPTGGSYEQYF; DNA: TGTGCCAGCGCTCCGACTGGGGGCTCCTACGAGCAGTACTTC; J: TRBJ2-7; D: NA; size: few; V: TRBV10-3
CDR3: CATSTWGSGPGTDTQYF; DNA: TGTGCCACCAGCACATGGGGAAGCGGGCCCGGCACAGATACGCAGTATTTT; J: TRBJ2-3; D: NA; size: few; V: TRBV15
CDR3: CASSYSEIFTEAFF; DNA: TGTGCCAGCAGTTACTCGGAGATCTTCACTGAAGCTTTCTTT; J: TRBJ1-1; D: NA; size: many; V: TRBV6-5
CDR3: CSVVPSGGNTQYF; DNA: TGCAGCGTTGTACCTAGCGGGGGGAATACGCAGTATTTT; J: TRBJ2-3; D: TRBD2; size: few; V: TRBV29-1